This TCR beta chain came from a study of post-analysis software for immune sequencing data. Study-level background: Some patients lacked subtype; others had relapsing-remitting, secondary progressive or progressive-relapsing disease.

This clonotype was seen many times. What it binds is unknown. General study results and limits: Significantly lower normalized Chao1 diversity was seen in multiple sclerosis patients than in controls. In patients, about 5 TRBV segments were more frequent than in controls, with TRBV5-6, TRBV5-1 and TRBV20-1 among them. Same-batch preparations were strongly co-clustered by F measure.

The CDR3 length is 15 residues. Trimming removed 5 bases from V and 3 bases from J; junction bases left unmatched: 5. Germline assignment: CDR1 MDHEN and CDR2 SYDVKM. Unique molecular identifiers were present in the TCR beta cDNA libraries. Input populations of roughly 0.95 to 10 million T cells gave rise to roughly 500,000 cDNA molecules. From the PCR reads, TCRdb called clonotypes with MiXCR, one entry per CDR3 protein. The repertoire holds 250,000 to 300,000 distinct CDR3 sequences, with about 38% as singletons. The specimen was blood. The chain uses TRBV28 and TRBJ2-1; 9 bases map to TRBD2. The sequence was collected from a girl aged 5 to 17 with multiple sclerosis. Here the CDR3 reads CASSPRGGYYNEQFF. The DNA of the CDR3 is TGTGCCAGCAGTCCGCGGGGGGGATACTACAATGAGCAGTTCTTC.